A single sample gave rise to the 27 T cell receptor beta chains below, sequenced in a study of cytomegalovirus exposure and HLA in healthy donors. TCRdb's table, derived via immunoSEQ multiplex PCR, lists solely in-frame clones and lacks some. Of about 240,000 clones in the sample, around nine tenths are singletons; the top ten hold 2.6%. Sample: PBMCs. The receptors shown here come from a man between 18 and 35 years old in good health and CMV-seronegative.

This clone was detected a few times. The chain employs TRBV7-9 and TRBJ2-7, with unresolved D. Trimming removed 1 base at V and 5 bases at J, with 6 bases between. Looked up from germline, CDR1 is SEHNR and CDR2 is FQNEAQ (reference sequence). The CDR3 sequence is 12 residues long. The CDR3 reads CASSLGPDEQYF. The CDR3 DNA is TGTGCCAGCAGCTTAGGTCCAGACGAGCAGTACTTC.

V gene TRBV2 combines with J gene TRBJ2-2, with a tentative D call TRBD1 (6 bases). The length of the CDR3 is 16 residues. From germline, CDR1 is SNHLY and CDR2 FYNNEI. Trimming pared 3 bases from V and 1 base from J, leaving 12 bases between. The CDR3 coding sequence is TGTGCCAGCAGTGACCTTAGGGGGTTGAACACCGGGGAGCTGTTTTTT. It is translated as CASSDLRGLNTGELFF. Combining the CDR3 with reference TRBV2 and TRBJ2-2 gives the whole variable domain EPEVTQTPSHQVTQMGQEVILRCVPISNHLYFYWYRQILGQKVEFLVSFYNNEISEKSEIFDDQFSVERPDGSNFTLKIRSTKLEDSAMYFCASSDLRGLNTGELFFGEGSRLTVL.

The CDR3 nucleotides read TGCGCCAGCAGCCACCCCGCCCTAGGTAATGAGCAGTTCTTC. This sequence encodes CASSHPALGNEQFF. This sequence joins TRBV4-1 and TRBJ2-1, with D hard to call. Deletions cut 3 bases from V and 7 bases from J, with 13 bases between. CDR1 and CDR2 from the germline V gene are MGHRA and YSYEKL. CDR3 length: 14 residues.

The chain uses TRBV7-7 and TRBJ2-3; D may be TRBD1 (5 bases). The CDR3 contains 14 residues. Trimming took 1 base from V and 4 from J, leaving 9 bases between them. Germline lookup yields CDR1 SSHAT and CDR2 FNYEAQ (reference sequence). CDR3 sequence reads: CASSLGGWSDTQYF. The DNA of the CDR3 is TGTGCCAGCAGCTTAGGGGGCTGGTCAGATACGCAGTATTTT. Drawing the rest from reference TRBV7-7 and TRBJ2-3, the complete variable domain is GAGVSQSPRYKVTKRGQDVTLRCDPISSHATLYWYQQALGQGPEFLTYFNYEAQPDKSGLPSDRFSAERPEGSISTLTIQRTEQRDSAMYRCASSLGGWSDTQYFGPGTRLTVL.

About this clone itself: This sample includes further DNA sequences coding for the same CDR3. V gene TRBV6-5 combines with J gene TRBJ1-2; weak D call: TRBD1 (5 bases). The CDR3 runs to 11 residues. Trimming shortened V by 5 bases and J by 6 bases, and 7 bases separated the two germline ends. Per the germline V gene, CDR1 is MNHEY and CDR2 is SVGAGI. The CDR3 DNA is TGTGCCAGCAGTCGGGGGGATGGCTACACCTTC. Translation: CASSRGDGYTF.

The genes are TRBV9 and TRBJ2-3; 7 bases match TRBD2. The V and J ends lost 1 base and 2 bases, in that order; junction bases with no gene match: 4. In germline, CDR1 is SGDLS, CDR2 YYNGEE. The CDR3 is 15 amino acids. This chain's CDR3 is CASSVSGGNTDTQYF. CDR3 in DNA: TGTGCCAGCAGCGTATCCGGGGGGAACACAGATACGCAGTATTTT.

The V gene is TRBV28, the J gene TRBJ2-2; TRBD2 aligns across 13 bases. Germline CDR1 reads MDHEN; CDR2 reads SYDVKM. V was pared by 3 bases and J by 0 bases, with 1 base of the junction left unmatched. The CDR3 totals 17 residues. The CDR3 DNA reads TGTGCCAGCAGTTTGACTAGCGGGGGGACGAACACCGGGGAGCTGTTTTTT. This translates into CASSLTSGGTNTGELFF.

This sequence joins TRBV11-2 and TRBJ2-3, with D perhaps TRBD2 (6 bases). This CDR3 spans 16 amino acids. The V gene lost 7 bases and the J gene lost 0 bases, with 17 bases spanning the gap. The germline V gene has CDR1 SGHAT and CDR2 FQNNGV. The CDR3 bases are TGTGCCAGCAATGAGTGGAGGGAAGAAAGCACAGATACGCAGTATTTT. Translation: CASNEWREESTDTQYF.

The chain couples TRBV20-1 to TRBJ1-2; D is undetermined. In germline, CDR1 is DFQATT, CDR2 SNEGSKA (reference sequence). Trimming pared 7 bases from V and 8 bases from J, leaving 11 bases between. The CDR3 spans 10 residues. In nucleotides, the CDR3 is TGCAGTGGAGTATCTAGCGGCTACACCTTC. Amino acid sequence: CSGVSSGYTF.

The rearrangement links TRBV4-3 to TRBJ2-7, with TRBD2 matching over 11 bases. CDR3 size: 14 residues. V lost 4 bases, J lost 4 bases, and 3 bases stayed unmatched. Germline-derived CDR1 and CDR2 are LGHNA and YSLEER. The CDR3 nucleotides are TGCGCCAGCAGCCTCGGGACTAGCGGATACGAGCAGTACTTC. Protein: CASSLGTSGYEQYF.

The rearrangement joins TRBV5-4 to TRBJ2-5; 9 bases are a match to TRBD2. V lost 1 base, J lost 5 bases, and 12 bases stayed unmatched. This CDR3 spans 17 amino acids. Germline V lookup: CDR1 SGHNT, CDR2 YYREEE (reference sequence). The DNA of the CDR3 is TGTGCCAGCAGCTTGAATGTTCTTGCGGGGGGGCTCGAGACCCAGTACTTC. This codes for CASSLNVLAGGLETQYF. The complete variable domain, with remaining parts taken from reference TRBV5-4 and TRBJ2-5, reads ETGVTQSPTHLIKTRGQQVTLRCSSQSGHNTVSWYQQALGQGPQFIFQYYREEENGRGNFPPRFSGLQFPNYSSELNVNALELDDSALYLCASSLNVLAGGLETQYFGPGTRLLVL.

The genes are TRBV19 and TRBJ1-5; 7 nucleotides match TRBD1. Germline V gene lookup returns CDR1 LNHDA and CDR2 SQIVND (reference sequence). The junction had 7 bases not matched to a gene; V was cut back by 6 bases and J by 5 bases. The CDR3 covers 14 residues. As DNA, the CDR3 is TGTGCCAGTAGCCACAGGGGTGGTTATCAGCCCCAGCATTTT. Translating gives CASSHRGGYQPQHF.

This chain joins TRBV11-2 and TRBJ2-2; TRBD1 matches 10 bases. CDR3 size: 19 residues. Germline-derived CDR1 and CDR2 are SGHAT and FQNNGV. With 2 bases clipped from V and 2 bases from J, the junction kept 11 bases outside the gene matches. The CDR3, as DNA: TGTGCCAGCAGCTTATTAGGACAGGGGGTAGCGGGTAACACCGGGGAGCTGTTTTTT. It translates to CASSLLGQGVAGNTGELFF.

The chain is built from TRBV9 and TRBJ2-7; weak D call: TRBD2 (5 bases). CDR1 and CDR2 from the germline V gene are SGDLS and YYNGEE. The V end lost 4 bases, the J end lost 3 bases, and 17 bases lay between the germline ends. This CDR3 comprises 15 residues. The CDR3: CASSPSATGLYEQYF. CDR3 nucleotide sequence: TGTGCCAGCAGCCCCTCGGCTACTGGACTCTACGAGCAGTACTTC.

The gene calls are TRBV9 and TRBJ1-5; no definite D call. Trimming left V 0 bases short and J 8 bases short, with 9 bases between. The CDR3 sequence is 13 residues long. The germline gives CDR1 SGDLS, CDR2 YYNGEE. The CDR3: CASSVGDLEPQHF. In DNA form, the CDR3 reads TGTGCCAGCAGCGTAGGCGACTTGGAGCCCCAGCATTTT.

The CDR3 here is CASTPLGGSSYNEQFF. The CDR3 DNA reads TGTGCCAGCACCCCTCTCGGGGGGAGCTCCTACAATGAGCAGTTCTTC. The chain couples TRBV27 to TRBJ2-1, with 7 positions matching TRBD2. Looked up from germline, CDR1 is MNHEY and CDR2 is SMNVEV (reference sequence). CDR3 size: 16 residues. Trimming at V came to 7 bases and at J to 0 bases, leaving 9 bases not matched to a gene.

V and J are TRBV5-1 and TRBJ2-3; no reliable D call. V lost 5 bases and J 4 bases, leaving 11 bases between the germline ends. Per the germline V gene, CDR1 is SGHRS and CDR2 is YFSETQ. The CDR3 is made up of 13 amino acids. The CDR3 sequence is CASSPRHPDTQYF. The DNA of the CDR3 is TGCGCCAGCAGTCCCAGGCATCCAGATACGCAGTATTTT.

J is TRBJ2-3 and V is TRBV7-6; D is possibly TRBD1 (5 bases). The CDR3 has 15 residues. V was pared by 9 bases and J by 0 bases, with 16 bases between. Germline V gives CDR1 SGHVS, CDR2 FNYEAQ. CDR3 sequence (DNA): TGTGCCAGTATACCTGGGGCGGAAAGCACAGATACGCAGTATTTT. It is translated as CASIPGAESTDTQYF.

The rearrangement uses TRBV25-1 and TRBJ2-3; 11 bases map to TRBD2. After removal of 3 bases from V and 6 bases from J, the junction contained 5 bases not matched to a gene. Germline V gene sequence: CDR1 MGHDK, CDR2 SYGVNS. The CDR3 length is 15 residues. CDR3 coding DNA: TGTGCCAGCAGTGAGACTAGCGGGGCCGGGGATACGCAGTATTTT. This sequence encodes CASSETSGAGDTQYF.

The rearrangement links TRBV7-8 to TRBJ2-3; a possible D gene is TRBD2 (6 bases). Germline V gives CDR1 SGHVS, CDR2 FQNEAQ. This CDR3 is built from 14 residues. V was clipped by 11 bases and J by 0 bases, with 15 bases between them. CDR3 residues: CARSPGRSTDTQYF. The CDR3 nucleotides read TGTGCCCGATCCCCAGGGAGGAGCACAGATACGCAGTATTTT. The full variable domain, in which reference TRBV7-8 and TRBJ2-3 provide the parts outside the CDR3, is GAGVSQSPRYKVAKRGQDVALRCDPISGHVSLFWYQQALGQGPEFLTYFQNEAQLDKSGLPSDRFFAERPEGSVSTLKIQRTQQEDSAVYLCARSPGRSTDTQYFGPGTRLTVL.

This clone has only a few counts. The CDR3 region has the DNA TGCGCCAGCAGCTTAAAGGTCGGGAAAACCGCCAATTCACCCCTCCACTTT. It specifies CASSLKVGKTANSPLHF. The V and J genes are TRBV5-1 and TRBJ1-6; D not resolved. The CDR3 loop spans 17 amino acids. Germline CDR1 is SGHRS and CDR2 is YFSETQ. Trimming removed 2 bases at V and 7 bases at J, with 19 bases between.

Only one count was recorded for this clone. The chain links TRBV19 to TRBJ2-1; 7 bases map to TRBD2. The CDR3 contains 13 residues. The germline V gene encodes CDR1 LNHDA and CDR2 SQIVND (reference sequence). The V gene end was trimmed by 8 bases and the J gene end by 2 bases; junction bases not matched to a gene: 3. The CDR3 nucleotides are TGTGCCAGTTCCAGCGGGACCTACAATGAGCAGTTCTTC. The encoded protein is CASSSGTYNEQFF.

The gene calls are TRBV28 and TRBJ2-7; TRBD2 aligns across 7 bases. V trimming: 5 bases; J trimming: 0 bases; junction bases outside the gene matches: 4. Per the germline V gene, CDR1 is MDHEN and CDR2 is SYDVKM. The CDR3 has 14 amino acids. The chain's CDR3 is CASSLGDYSYEQYF. The CDR3 DNA reads TGTGCCAGCAGTCTTGGGGACTACTCCTACGAGCAGTACTTC.

The chain recombines TRBV18 with TRBJ2-1; 8 nucleotides align to TRBD2. Germline CDR1 reads KGHSH; CDR2 reads LQKENI. The CDR3 is 12 residues long. The CDR3: CGAAGDYNEQFF. DNA for the CDR3: TGTGGAGCAGCGGGAGACTACAATGAGCAGTTCTTC.

The rearrangement links TRBV6-6 to TRBJ2-7; TRBD1 matches at 9 bases. The CDR3 loop spans 14 amino acids. Germline loops: CDR1 MNHNY, CDR2 SVGAGI (reference sequence). With V trimmed by 7 bases and J by 5 bases, 9 bases remained unmatched. The CDR3: CASTNRGQGNEQYF. The CDR3 DNA is TGTGCCAGCACGAACCGGGGACAGGGTAACGAGCAGTACTTC.

The genes are TRBV4-1 and TRBJ2-5; TRBD2 might be the D (5 bases). The CDR3 runs 15 residues. Trimming removed 2 bases from V and 5 bases from J, with 15 bases in between. Germline V lookup: CDR1 MGHRA, CDR2 YSYEKL. The CDR3 spells CASSQPGPRGETQYF. DNA for the CDR3: TGCGCCAGCAGCCAACCTGGACCCCGAGGGGAGACCCAGTACTTC.

This chain connects TRBV2 to TRBJ2-5, with TRBD2 matching 7 bases. The J segment lost 4 bases and the V segment lost 4 bases, leaving 9 bases of the junction unmatched. Looked up from germline, CDR1 is SNHLY and CDR2 is FYNNEI. The CDR3 is 15 amino acids. The DNA of the CDR3 is TGTGCCAGCAGTGGGAGGGCGGGAGCAAGAGAGACCCAGTACTTC. Translated, it gives CASSGRAGARETQYF.